This is a list of T cell receptor beta chains from one sample in a study of identifying expanded T cells in peripheral blood. Assay: immunoSEQ multiplex PCR; the TCRdb copy retains only in-frame clones and omits some. This table has about 84,000 clones, around 87% appearing once. The sample was blood. Source of these receptors: a person between 18 and 75 years old in good health. The CDR3 runs from the conserved cysteine through the conserved F or W. D genes are given only for firm matches. Expanded clones are given a class, and other clones once, few, many or no size at all.

TRBV10-3	-	-	TRBJ2-3	TGTGCCATCAGTCTGAGCGGACTTAGCACAGATACGCAGTATTTT	CAISLSGLSTDTQYF
TRBV27	-	-	TRBJ1-1	TGTGCCAGCTCCGGGACCATGAACACTGAAGCTTTCTTT	CASSGTMNTEAFF
TRBV5-1	-	-	TRBJ2-7	TGCGCCAGCAGCGCCAACCACGAGCAGTACTTC	CASSANHEQYF
TRBV21-1	-	-	TRBJ1-2	TGTGCCAGCAGCAAAGACCGGAAAGGGTCCTATGGCTACACCTTC	CASSKDRKGSYGYTF
TRBV7-3	-	-	TRBJ2-2	TGTGCCAGCAGGGCTACAGGGTCAGGGGACCGCGGGGAGCTGTTTTTT	CASRATGSGDRGELFF
TRBV12-5	-	TRBD1	TRBJ2-3	TGTGCTAGTGGTTATAACAGGGGCGCAGATACGCAGTATTTT	CASGYNRGADTQYF
TRBV4-1	-	-	TRBJ2-5	TGCGCCAGCAGCCAAGGAGAGCGCGGGGCCCAAGAGACCCAGTACTTC	CASSQGERGAQETQYF
TRBV10-3	-	-	TRBJ2-1	TGTGCCATCAGTGCTCAGGGATACAATGAGCAGTTCTTC	CAISAQGYNEQFF
TRBV5-1	-	-	TRBJ1-1	TGCGCCAGCAGCCCGGAGGGGGGGAACACTGAAGCTTTCTTT	CASSPEGGNTEAFF
TRBV7-9	-	-	TRBJ1-1	TGTGCCAGCAGCTTAGCCCCGGCAGGGGCTGAAGCTTTCTTT	CASSLAPAGAEAFF
TRBV10-3	-	-	TRBJ2-7	TGTGCCATCAGTGCCACCGGACGGAACGAGCAGTACTTC	CAISATGRNEQYF
TRBV7-2	once	TRBD1	TRBJ1-6	TGTGCCAGCAGCTTAGTCCGAGGGACAGGGGTCGTTTCACCCCTCCACTTT	CASSLVRGTGVVSPLHF
TRBV15	-	-	TRBJ1-2	TGTGCCACCAGCAGAGATGCAGGCCATTTCTATGGCTACACCTTC	CATSRDAGHFYGYTF
TRBV19	-	-	TRBJ1-6	TGTGCCAGTAGTATCGCAGACAATTCACCCCTCCACTTT	CASSIADNSPLHF
TRBV6-6	-	-	TRBJ1-6	TGTGCCAGCAGTCCACAACCGGGACGGGATAATTCACCCCTCCACTTT	CASSPQPGRDNSPLHF
TRBV9	once	-	TRBJ2-3	TGTGCCAGCAATGGGGGGACAGATACGCAGTATTTT	CASNGGTDTQYF
TRBV10-3	-	-	TRBJ1-1	TGTGCCCCGACGGGGGGGGCGAACACTGAAGCTTTCTTT	CAPTGGANTEAFF
TRBV7-2	-	-	TRBJ1-2	TGTGCCAGCAGCCCGCACCTGCAGGGAGGGATTGGCTACACCTTC	CASSPHLQGGIGYTF
TRBV5-1	-	-	TRBJ2-7	TGCGCCAGCAGCCCCCCTCGGCGGGACTACGAGCAGTACTTC	CASSPPRRDYEQYF
TRBV2	-	-	TRBJ2-7	TGTGCCAGCAGCCCAAATCAGGGAGCAATCTACGAGCAGTACTTC	CASSPNQGAIYEQYF
TRBV7-9	-	-	TRBJ2-7	TGTGCCAGCAGCTTGGTCCGGGGCCTGGGCGAGCAGTACTTC	CASSLVRGLGEQYF
TRBV7-7	once	-	TRBJ2-3	TGTGCCAGCAGTTGGGGGGGGGCTGCTGGAGATACGCAGTATTTT	CASSWGGAAGDTQYF
TRBV15	-	-	TRBJ1-5	TGTGCCACCAGCAGAGAGAGGAAGGTTAGGCCCCAGCATTTT	CATSRERKVRPQHF
TRBV5-1	-	-	TRBJ2-3	TGCGCCAGCAGCTTTGCAGGGATGGGGACAGATACGCAGTATTTT	CASSFAGMGTDTQYF
TRBV30	-	TRBD2	TRBJ2-1	TGTGCCTGCGGGGGGGCCGGGTCGGAGCAGTTCTTC	CACGGAGSEQFF
TRBV14	-	-	TRBJ2-5	TGTGCCAGCAGCCAAGAGGTGGGTGCGGGACCACAAGAGACCCAGTACTTC	CASSQEVGAGPQETQYF
TRBV4-2	-	-	TRBJ2-3	TGTGCCAGCAGCCAGGCTGGGCCGGGCAGGGGGGCAGATACGCAGTATTTT	CASSQAGPGRGADTQYF
TRBV5-5	-	TRBD1	TRBJ1-1	TGTGCCAGCAGCTACGCGACAGGGACCACTGAAGCTTTCTTT	CASSYATGTTEAFF
TRBV7-2	-	-	TRBJ2-6	TGTGCCAGCAGCTTCAAGTACTCCGGGGCCAACGTCCTGACTTTC	CASSFKYSGANVLTF
TRBV5-6	-	-	TRBJ2-1	TGTGCCAGCAGCTTACTAATCAATGAGCAGTTCTTC	CASSLLINEQFF
TRBV9	-	TRBD2	TRBJ2-1	TGTGCCAGCAGCGCCAGGACTAGCGGGGCGCACAATGAGCAGTTCTTC	CASSARTSGAHNEQFF
TRBV6-1	-	-	TRBJ1-2	TGTGCCAGCAGATCCACTTATCTGGGGGGGGACGGCTACACCTTC	CASRSTYLGGDGYTF
TRBV10-1	few	-	TRBJ1-6	TGCGCCAGCAGTGAGTCCTTCGGTGGGGTTTTCCACTTT	CASSESFGGVFHF
TRBV13	-	-	TRBJ2-7	TGTGCCAGCAGCCCCATGGTTGGCCAGGGTAGTGGCGAGCAGTACTTC	CASSPMVGQGSGEQYF
TRBV7-8	few	-	TRBJ2-1	TGTGCCAGCAGCTCCCGACGGCTCGTCCCACACAATGAGCAGTTCTTC	CASSSRRLVPHNEQFF
TRBV7-2	-	TRBD1	TRBJ2-2	TGTGCCAGCAGCGTCGCAGGGGGCGCATTCACCGGGGAGCTGTTTTTT	CASSVAGGAFTGELFF
TRBV7-2	once	-	TRBJ2-7	TGTGCCAGCAGCTTAGAAGGGGGGGCCCGGTACGAGCAGTACTTC	CASSLEGGARYEQYF
TRBV2	many	TRBD1	TRBJ1-2	TGTGCCAGCATAAGGACTCGACAGGGGGCTTATGGCTACACCTTC	CASIRTRQGAYGYTF
TRBV2	-	-	TRBJ2-2	TGTGCCAGCAGTACTAGAAGCACCGGGGAGCTGTTTTTT	CASSTRSTGELFF
TRBV7-2	-	-	TRBJ2-1	TGTGCCAGCAGCTTAGTGGACAGCGCTGAGCAGTTCTTC	CASSLVDSAEQFF
TRBV6-1	-	-	TRBJ1-4	TGTGCCAGCAGTGTGAGGGGACCCGAAAAACTGTTTTTT	CASSVRGPEKLFF
TRBV6-5	-	-	TRBJ1-5	TGTGCCAGCAGTTACACTTCGTCTAGCAATCAGCCCCAGCATTTT	CASSYTSSSNQPQHF
TRBV2	-	-	TRBJ2-2	TGTGCCAGCCAGCCTACCGCCGGGGAGCTGTTTTTT	CASQPTAGELFF
TRBV12-5	-	-	TRBJ2-7	TGTGCTAGTGCCCCCGTAGCCAACTACGAGCAGTACTTC	CASAPVANYEQYF
TRBV7-8	-	TRBD1	TRBJ1-3	TGTGCCAGCAGCTCTAGGCGGGGACAGGGGATTTCAAGAAACACCATATATTTT	CASSSRRGQGISRNTIYF
TRBV7-9	-	-	TRBJ1-3	TGTGCCAGCAGCTTATTGCCCCCGGCCGCCATATATTTT	CASSLLPPAAIYF
TRBV5-1	-	-	TRBJ1-1	TGCGCCAGCAGCTTGGAAGGGGGATCGGGCACTGAAGCTTTCTTT	CASSLEGGSGTEAFF
TRBV29-1	-	-	TRBJ1-1	TGCAGCGTCACTCAGGGGCAGGGCACTGAAGCTTTCTTT	CSVTQGQGTEAFF
TRBV30	-	TRBD1	TRBJ1-1	TGTGCCTGGAAACAGACAGGGGTCAACACTGAAGCTTCCTTT	CAWKQTGVNTEASF
TRBV6-5	-	TRBD1	TRBJ2-7	TGTGCCAGCAGTTCTCCGGGACAGGGGACCTACGAGCAGTACTTC	CASSSPGQGTYEQYF
TRBV27	-	-	TRBJ1-5	TGTGCCAGCAGTTCCAATCCCTATAGCAATCAGCCCCAGCATTTT	CASSSNPYSNQPQHF